Below, 29 T cell receptor beta chains from the same sample are listed, as sequenced in a study of shared clonotypes between healthy human individuals. Profiling relied on immunoSEQ multiplex PCR, and the TCRdb table lists in-frame clones only, not all of them. Of around 1,100,000 clones in the sample, 60% to 80% were seen once. The specimen sequenced was memory CD4+ T cells from PBMCs. Subset described: CD45RA-negative fraction. These receptors originate from a young man in good health. Some clones in this sample may be carry-over from other donors' samples.

A word on this clone: In the same sample, other DNA sequences code for this CDR3. The rearrangement joins TRBV5-1 to TRBJ1-1, with D unclear. CDR1 SGHRS and CDR2 YFSETQ come from the germline V gene. V was cut by 0 bases and J by 5 bases, with 11 bases left in between. This CDR3 has 14 amino acids. In DNA, the CDR3 is TGCGCCAGCAGCTTGGAGGGCGTGGGTACTGAAGCTTTCTTT. Translated: CASSLEGVGTEAFF.

The chain uses TRBV29-1 and TRBJ1-2; no clear D. This CDR3 is 15 amino acids long. The germline V and J ends were trimmed by 4 bases and 2 bases, with 17 bases remaining between them. CDR1 and CDR2 from the germline V gene are SQVTM and ANQGSEA. CDR3 DNA sequence: TGCAGCGTTGTCGGTACGGGGAACCAAAACTATGGCTACACCTTC. Its translation: CSVVGTGNQNYGYTF. The full variable domain, its missing parts supplied by reference TRBV29-1 and TRBJ1-2, is SAVISQKPSRDICQRGTSLTIQCQVDSQVTMMFWYRQQPGQSLTLIATANQGSEATYESGFVIDKFPISRPNLTFSTLTVSNMSPEDSSIYLCSVVGTGNQNYGYTFGSGTRLTVV.

This clone was counted a single time. The sample has other DNA sequences that encode this CDR3 too. V is TRBV9 and J is TRBJ2-3; D not resolved. Germline V CDR1 and CDR2: SGDLS, YYNGEE. The CDR3 covers 14 residues. V lost 0 bases, J lost 0 bases, and 5 bases lay in between. This CDR3 is CASSVGPSTDTQYF. In nucleotides, the CDR3 is TGTGCCAGCAGCGTAGGGCCGAGCACAGATACGCAGTATTTT.

The chain combines TRBV28 with TRBJ2-2; a weak D match, TRBD2 (6 bases). The CDR3 covers 13 residues. Trimming removed 11 bases at V and 4 bases at J, with 14 bases between. Germline-derived CDR1 and CDR2 are MDHEN and SYDVKM. CDR3 coding DNA: TGTGCCGGGGGGATGACTGGCACCGGGGAGCTGTTTTTT. It is translated as CAGGMTGTGELFF.

V is TRBV9 and J is TRBJ2-2, with D perhaps TRBD2 (5 bases). The CDR3 has 15 amino acids. Germline CDR1 is SGDLS and CDR2 is YYNGEE. The germline V and J ends were trimmed by 4 bases and 6 bases, with 16 bases remaining between them. CDR3 sequence: CASSPMEGLPGELFF. The CDR3, as DNA: TGTGCCAGCAGCCCCATGGAAGGACTTCCCGGGGAGCTGTTTTTT.

V usage is TRBV6-1 and J usage is TRBJ1-5; weak D call: TRBD1 (6 bases). The length of the CDR3 is 15 residues. Trimming removed 6 bases at V and 2 bases at J, with 14 bases between. In germline, CDR1 is MNHNS, CDR2 SASEGT. The CDR3 DNA follows: TGTGCCAGCAGACCTCGGGGGCCGGGCAATCAGCCCCAGCATTTT. This encodes CASRPRGPGNQPQHF.

The chain carries TRBV5-1 and TRBJ2-7; D might be TRBD1 (6 bases). The CDR3 is 13 residues long. Germline values: CDR1 SGHRS, CDR2 YFSETQ. Trimming took 1 base from V and 7 from J, leaving 12 bases between them. The CDR3 DNA reads TGCGCCAGCAGCTTGTTGGGGGCAAGTGAGCAGTACTTC. Encoded protein: CASSLLGASEQYF. The full variable domain, in which reference TRBV5-1 and TRBJ2-7 provide the parts outside the CDR3, is KAGVTQTPRYLIKTRGQQVTLSCSPISGHRSVSWYQQTPGQGLQFLFEYFSETQRNKGNFPGRFSGRQFSNSRSEMNVSTLELGDSALYLCASSLLGASEQYFGPGTRLTVT.

The chain carries TRBV9 and TRBJ1-1; D call uncertain. Trimming stripped 3 bases from V and 0 bases from J, with 6 bases between. There are 13 residues in the CDR3. CDR1 is SGDLS and CDR2 is YYNGEE in the germline V gene. The CDR3: CASSAGMNTEAFF. The CDR3 nucleotides read TGTGCCAGCAGCGCTGGGATGAACACTGAAGCTTTCTTT.

This clone was detected only a few times. Different DNA sequences within this sample yield the same CDR3. J is TRBJ1-2 and V is TRBV28; D is undetermined. This CDR3 is 12 amino acids long. Germline CDR1 reads MDHEN; CDR2 reads SYDVKM. Trimming stripped 4 bases from V and 4 bases from J, with 7 bases between. The CDR3 spells CASSSGTYGYTF. Here the CDR3 DNA reads TGTGCCAGCAGTTCAGGAACCTATGGCTACACCTTC.

This clone was detected only a few times. This chain links TRBV19 with TRBJ2-7; tentative D call: TRBD2 (5 bases). The CDR3 has 15 residues. Germline CDR1 LNHDA, CDR2 SQIVND (reference sequence). Deletions cut 5 bases from V and 5 bases from J, with 19 bases between. CDR3 region: CASSSRKLGLNEQYF. In DNA form, the CDR3 reads TGTGCCAGTAGTTCCCGCAAGTTAGGACTTAACGAGCAGTACTTC.

This rearrangement joins TRBV28 to TRBJ2-7; possibly TRBD1 or TRBD2 for D (5 bases each). Germline V gene data show CDR1 as MDHEN and CDR2 as SYDVKM. The V end was cut by 2 bases, the J end by 7 bases, with 18 bases between. The CDR3 covers 15 residues. The CDR3 DNA sequence: TGTGCCAGCAGTTTACCCCCAGCGGCCAGGGAGGAGCAGTACTTC. Translation: CASSLPPAAREEQYF.

This chain links TRBV2 with TRBJ2-7; D is possibly TRBD2 (6 bases). CDR3 length: 17 residues. Germline V lookup: CDR1 SNHLY, CDR2 FYNNEI. Trimming left V 7 bases short and J 3 bases short, with 25 bases between. The CDR3 sequence: CASTKLAGWAVSYEQYF. DNA of the CDR3: TGTGCCAGCACTAAGTTGGCGGGGTGGGCAGTGAGCTACGAGCAGTACTTC.

This clone turned up a few times. The CDR3 loop is CASSKGYPETQYF. CDR3 DNA sequence: TGTGCCAGCAGCAAGGGGTATCCGGAGACCCAGTACTTC. The genes are TRBV11-2 and TRBJ2-5; a weak D match, TRBD1 (5 bases). The CDR3 loop spans 13 amino acids. Deletions cut 5 bases from V and 5 bases from J, with 12 bases between. The V gene's germline CDR1 is SGHAT and CDR2 FQNNGV.

This chain links TRBV6-5 with TRBJ2-7; 7 nucleotides agree with TRBD1. Germline V CDR1 and CDR2: MNHEY, SVGAGI. J gave up 5 bases and V 0 bases, and 7 bases lay outside the gene matches. The CDR3 runs 15 residues. The CDR3 DNA is TGTGCCAGCAGTTACTCGCCGACAGGGAACCACGAGCAGTACTTC. This gives the protein CASSYSPTGNHEQYF.

The rearrangement joins TRBV6-1 to TRBJ2-3, with a weak D call TRBD1 (5 bases). Trimming cost V 2 bases and J 2 bases, with 8 bases left between them. The CDR3 has 14 residues. Per germline, CDR1 MNHNS and CDR2 SASEGT. For the CDR3, the DNA is TGTGCCAGCAGTGAACAGGGTCCCACAGATACGCAGTATTTT. It codes for CASSEQGPTDTQYF.

As to this clone: Within the sample, other DNA sequences also encode this same CDR3. The chain couples TRBV2 to TRBJ2-7, with a weak D call TRBD1 (5 bases). The CDR3 covers 12 residues. Trimming took 2 bases from V and 3 from J, leaving 5 bases between them. CDR1 SNHLY and CDR2 FYNNEI come from the germline V gene. As DNA, the CDR3 is TGTGCCAGCAGTGAACAGGGCTACGAGCAGTACTTC. Its protein product is CASSEQGYEQYF.

As for this clone: Within the sample, other DNA sequences also encode this same CDR3. This sequence joins TRBV11-2 and TRBJ1-2; D is perhaps TRBD1 (6 bases). Germline V lookup: CDR1 SGHAT, CDR2 FQNNGV. CDR3 length equals 13 residues. The V end was cut by 3 bases, the J end by 4 bases, with 9 bases between. The CDR3 region is CASSLGGGYGYTF. The CDR3 DNA reads as TGTGCCAGCAGCTTGGGGGGCGGCTATGGCTACACCTTC.

Notes on this clone: Other DNA sequences in the sample encode the same CDR3. The V and J genes are TRBV19 and TRBJ1-2; D not certain. V was pared by 4 bases and J by 4 bases, with 10 bases between. The germline CDR1 and CDR2 sequences are LNHDA and SQIVND (reference sequence). The CDR3 covers 13 residues. The CDR3 DNA reads as TGTGCCAGTAGTAACGGATTGATCTATGGCTACACCTTC. This codes for CASSNGLIYGYTF.

V usage is TRBV7-3 and J usage is TRBJ2-2; 14 positions agree with TRBD2. Trimming cost V 0 bases and J 6 bases; bases outside gene matches: 6. The CDR3 has 18 amino acids. CDR1 SGHTA and CDR2 FQGTGA come from the germline V gene. The chain's CDR3 is CASSLTGTSGSYPGELFF. CDR3 sequence (DNA): TGTGCCAGCAGCTTAACCGGGACTAGCGGGAGTTACCCCGGGGAGCTGTTTTTT.

The chain has TRBV14 and TRBJ2-3; a weak D match, TRBD2 (5 bases). Between the trimmed V and J ends, which lost 4 bases and 5 bases, there was a span of 7 bases. The CDR3 is 12 residues long. Germline V gene sequence: CDR1 SGHDN, CDR2 FVKESK. CDR3 in DNA: TGTGCCAGCAGCCTCCGGGGAGATACGCAGTATTTT. It codes for CASSLRGDTQYF.

This clone has just one count. This chain joins TRBV28 and TRBJ2-1, with 9 bases lining up with TRBD1. This CDR3 has 16 residues. J gave up 7 bases and V 7 bases, and 14 bases lay outside the gene matches. The germline V gene encodes CDR1 MDHEN and CDR2 SYDVKM. The CDR3 is CASNLFPGQGGNEQFF. DNA for the CDR3: TGTGCCAGCAACTTGTTTCCGGGACAGGGTGGGAATGAGCAGTTCTTC. The full variable domain, in which reference TRBV28 and TRBJ2-1 provide the parts outside the CDR3, is DVKVTQSSRYLVKRTGEKVFLECVQDMDHENMFWYRQDPGLGLRLIYFSYDVKMKEKGDIPEGYSVSREKKERFSLILESASTNQTSMYLCASNLFPGQGGNEQFFGPGTRLTVL.

This chain connects TRBV28 to TRBJ1-1; D not certain. The CDR3 is 14 amino acids. Trimming pared 3 bases from V and 1 base from J, leaving 9 bases between. The germline V gene has CDR1 MDHEN and CDR2 SYDVKM. For the CDR3, the DNA is TGTGCCAGCAGTTTGGGTTCAGGGAACACTGAAGCTTTCTTT. Residues: CASSLGSGNTEAFF.

The chain carries TRBV20-1 and TRBJ2-1; D gene ambiguous. The CDR3 runs 11 residues. The germline V gene encodes CDR1 DFQATT and CDR2 SNEGSKA (reference sequence). The V gene lost 2 bases and the J gene lost 8 bases, with 7 bases spanning the gap. In DNA form, the CDR3 reads TGCAGTGCTAGACCCGTCGATGAGCAGTTCTTC. Its protein product is CSARPVDEQFF.

The chain employs TRBV10-3 and TRBJ2-1, with TRBD1 identical over 8 bases. The CDR3 runs 17 residues. J gave up 7 bases and V 0 bases, and 11 bases lay outside the gene matches. Per germline, CDR1 ENHRY and CDR2 SYGVKD. The CDR3 spells CAISESTGQGLRNEQFF. The CDR3 DNA is TGTGCCATCAGTGAGTCGACCGGACAGGGATTGAGGAATGAGCAGTTCTTC.

This clone was seen more than once but under ten times. The rearrangement links TRBV19 to TRBJ2-7; no clear D gene. Deletions cut 4 bases from V and 6 bases from J, with 16 bases between. Germline CDR1 reads LNHDA; CDR2 reads SQIVND (reference sequence). The CDR3 has 14 amino acids. The CDR3 DNA is TGTGCCAGTAGTACTCGACAACCCCTCTCCGAGCAGTACTTC. Translated, it gives CASSTRQPLSEQYF.

V gene TRBV6-1 combines with J gene TRBJ1-5; weak D call: TRBD1 (5 bases). The CDR3 has 16 residues. CDR1 is MNHNS and CDR2 is SASEGT in the germline V gene. The ends were cut back, 0 bases at V and 0 bases at J, with 9 bases in the middle. The CDR3 nucleotides read TGTGCCAGCAGTGAAGCTGGGGGATATAGCAATCAGCCCCAGCATTTT. Translating gives CASSEAGGYSNQPQHF.

The J gene is TRBJ2-7, the V gene TRBV7-6, with 7 nucleotides matching TRBD1. J was trimmed by 2 bases and V by 3 bases; bases with no gene match: 10. This CDR3 spans 16 amino acids. Per the germline V gene, CDR1 is SGHVS and CDR2 is FNYEAQ. The CDR3 bases are TGTGCCAGCAGCTTGGCCGGGACAGCGAAGGCCTACGAGCAGTACTTC. This codes for CASSLAGTAKAYEQYF.

CDR3 DNA: TGTGCCAGCAGCTTAGCGCGGACCCTAGGCGCAGATACGCAGTATTTT. Its protein is CASSLARTLGADTQYF. The V gene is TRBV11-3, the J gene TRBJ2-3; no reliable D call. V gave up 1 base and J gave up 4 bases, with 15 bases separating them. The CDR3 is 16 residues long. Per germline, CDR1 SGHNT and CDR2 YENEEA.

V and J are TRBV7-9 and TRBJ1-2; 7 positions match TRBD1. CDR1 is SEHNR, CDR2 FQNEAQ, per germline (reference sequence). CDR3 size: 14 residues. V shed 5 bases and J 2 bases; nucleotides not matched to a gene: 5. CDR3 loop: CASSGRQGNYGYTF. The DNA of the CDR3 is TGTGCCAGCAGCGGAAGACAGGGAAACTATGGCTACACCTTC.